This TCR beta chain was identified in a study of CD8+CD57+ T cells in acquired aplastic anemia. On the study more broadly: Sorted CD4+ and CD8+ cells yielded roughly 3.1 ug of DNA on average. Whole-study results and caveats: Overlap between patients and controls comprised 25 to 35 CD8+ CDR3 sequences.

The study profiled TCR beta VDJ and CDR3 using genomic DNA as template. Each CDR3 protein gets one entry after TCRdb re-called the reads with MiXCR. The table includes roughly 250,000 distinct CDR3 sequences, roughly 82% detected once. As regards this clonotype: Its antigen is still unknown.

It was patients with CD8+CD57+ cell expansion by flow cytometry who were chosen for sequencing. Among the patients, all had severe acquired aplastic anemia. Patients had not yet gotten any therapy when their blood was taken for sampling. The sample taken for sequencing was sorted CD4+, CD8+, or CD8+CD57+ T cells (not recorded which) from PBMCs. The TCR sequence derives from a human donor with aplastic anemia.

CDR3 nucleotide sequence: TGTGCCAGCAGCGGGGGGGCGCGCCTAGGGGGGCAGTACCAGTTCTTC. This encodes CASSGGARLGGQYQFF. This chain joins TRBV7-9 and TRBJ2-1; possible D gene TRBD2, 7 bases. The CDR3 is 16 amino acids. CDR1 is SEHNR and CDR2 is FQNEAQ in the germline V gene (reference sequence). V gave up 5 bases and J gave up 13 bases, with 27 bases separating them.